This is a list of T cell receptor beta chains from one sample in a study of chemoradiotherapy in HPV16-positive cancers. The assay was immunoSEQ multiplex PCR, and TCRdb's table has in-frame clones only and misses some. The table has around 19,000 clones, 90% to 95% seen once. This specimen was blood, taken from a patient who underwent chemoradiotherapy. These receptors all stem from a human donor with HPV-associated anogenital cancer. The CDR3 runs from the conserved cysteine through the conserved F or W. A D gene is named only where the DNA matches it firmly. Some rows have no size entry. The others give once, few or many, or a class for an expanded clone.

v_call,j_call,d_call,clone_size,cdr3_aa,cdr3_nt
TRBV30,TRBJ1-1,NA,few,CACSLSGAEAFF,TGTGCCTGCTCACTTTCGGGGGCTGAAGCTTTCTTT
TRBV23-1,TRBJ1-6,NA,NA,CASKATMSSRGKSPLHF,TGCGCCAGCAAGGCGACCATGAGTAGCAGGGGCAAATCACCCCTCCACTTT
TRBV7-6,TRBJ1-3,NA,NA,CASSLNSGNTIYF,TGTGCCAGCAGCTTAAACTCTGGAAACACCATATATTTT
TRBV6-1,TRBJ1-4,NA,NA,CASSLTEKLFF,TGTGCCAGCAGCCTGACGGAAAAACTGTTTTTT
TRBV11-2,TRBJ2-2,TRBD2,NA,CASSIVGGTGELFF,TGTGCCAGCAGCATTGTGGGGGGGACCGGGGAGCTGTTTTTT
TRBV2,TRBJ2-7,TRBD1,few,CAQDRLDEQYF,TGTGCCCAGGACAGGCTCGACGAGCAGTACTTC
TRBV7-9,TRBJ2-5,NA,NA,CASSLGSVEETQYF,TGTGCCAGCAGCTTAGGGTCCGTTGAGGAGACCCAGTACTTC
TRBV7-6,TRBJ1-4,NA,NA,CASSLVGGLANEKLFF,TGTGCCAGCAGCTTAGTCGGCGGGTTGGCTAATGAAAAACTGTTTTTT
TRBV1,TRBJ2-1,NA,NA,CTSSPSFNEQFF,TGCACCAGCAGCCCTAGCTTCAATGAGCAGTTCTTC
TRBV7-2,TRBJ2-1,NA,NA,CASSFGIEQFF,TGTGCCAGCAGCTTTGGGATTGAGCAGTTCTTC
TRBV9,TRBJ1-2,NA,NA,CASSEDPSPLGYTF,TGTGCCAGCAGCGAAGACCCTTCTCCGCTAGGCTACACCTTC
TRBV5-1,TRBJ2-3,TRBD2,NA,CASSPGHSGGTDTQYF,TGCGCCAGCAGCCCTGGGCATAGCGGGGGCACAGATACGCAGTATTTT
TRBV6-9,TRBJ2-1,NA,NA,CASLKGGLGFF,TGTGCCAGCCTTAAAGGGGGTTTAGGTTTCTTC
TRBV7-8,TRBJ2-7,NA,NA,CASSRTEYNEQYF,TGTGCCAGCAGCCGCACAGAGTACAACGAGCAGTACTTC
TRBV7-2,TRBJ2-7,NA,NA,CASKDDLGGYEQYF,TGTGCCAGCAAGGACGACCTAGGGGGCTACGAGCAGTACTTC
TRBV6-5,TRBJ2-2,NA,once,CASSYSGPTGELFF,TGTGCCAGCAGTTACTCAGGACCCACCGGGGAGCTGTTTTTT
TRBV7-2,TRBJ1-2,NA,NA,CASSLTSRDYGYTF,TGTGCCAGCAGCTTAACTTCAAGAGACTATGGCTACACCTTC
TRBV7-2,TRBJ1-1,NA,NA,CASSLGRGPGTESEAFF,TGTGCCAGCAGCTTAGGAAGAGGGCCTGGGACCGAATCTGAAGCTTTCTTT
TRBV2,TRBJ1-5,NA,NA,CASSEAGTSNQPQHF,TGTGCCAGCAGTGAAGCGGGAACTAGCAATCAGCCCCAGCATTTT
TRBV12-2,TRBJ2-2,NA,NA,CASRLWVSGELFF,TGTGCAAGTCGCTTGTGGGTTTCCGGGGAGCTGTTTTTT
TRBV10-2,TRBJ1-5,NA,NA,CASSESGGTPQPQHF,TGCGCCAGCAGTGAGTCTGGGGGAACCCCTCAGCCCCAGCATTTT
TRBV5-1,TRBJ2-3,NA,once,CASSDTSGDTQYF,TGCGCCAGCAGCGATACTTCAGGGGATACGCAGTATTTT
TRBV4-2,TRBJ2-1,TRBD2,NA,CASSLRGRLAGADEQFF,TGTGCCAGCAGCCTACGCGGCCGACTAGCGGGGGCCGATGAGCAGTTCTTC
TRBV7-2,TRBJ1-2,TRBD1,NA,CASSLQDRVSYGYTF,TGTGCCAGCAGCCTTCAGGACAGGGTGTCATATGGCTACACCTTC
TRBV30,TRBJ1-1,NA,NA,CAWRAGLSEAFF,TGTGCCTGGCGAGCGGGGCTCTCTGAAGCTTTCTTT
TRBV16,TRBJ2-6,NA,NA,CASSQSRHLSGANVLTF,TGTGCCAGCAGCCAATCGCGACACCTCTCTGGGGCCAACGTCCTGACTTTC
TRBV5-1,TRBJ1-2,NA,NA,CASSLEAGEVGGYTF,TGCGCCAGCAGCTTGGAGGCAGGGGAAGTGGGCGGCTACACCTTC
TRBV14,TRBJ2-2,NA,NA,CASRGWTSDTGELFF,TGTGCCAGCAGGGGTTGGACATCGGACACCGGGGAGCTGTTTTTT
TRBV7-2,TRBJ2-1,TRBD2,NA,CASSLTGTSGGAVYNEQFF,TGTGCCAGCAGCTTAACAGGGACTAGCGGGGGGGCGGTTTACAATGAGCAGTTCTTC
TRBV11-2,TRBJ2-3,NA,NA,CASSLFRGADTQYF,TGTGCCAGCAGCTTATTCAGGGGGGCAGATACGCAGTATTTT
TRBV27,TRBJ1-3,NA,NA,CASSLSFSSGNTIYF,TGTGCCAGCAGTTTAAGCTTTAGCTCTGGAAACACCATATATTTT
TRBV18,TRBJ2-1,TRBD2,NA,CASSPQRGDNEQFF,TGTGCCAGCTCCCCCCAGCGGGGGGACAATGAGCAGTTCTTC
TRBV2,TRBJ1-4,TRBD1,NA,CASSGQGSNEKLFF,TGTGCCAGCAGTGGACAGGGGAGTAATGAAAAACTGTTTTTT
TRBV7-9,TRBJ2-3,NA,NA,CASSLRLSSTDTQYF,TGTGCCAGCAGCTTACGACTATCTAGCACAGATACGCAGTATTTT
TRBV7-8,TRBJ1-1,NA,few,CASTWGTEAFF,TGTGCCAGCACCTGGGGGACTGAAGCTTTCTTT
TRBV10-2,TRBJ1-1,NA,NA,CASRGQSNTEAFF,TGCGCCAGCCGCGGACAGTCGAACACTGAAGCTTTCTTT
TRBV14,TRBJ1-1,NA,NA,CASSHQRRDKTQRDTEAFF,TGTGCCAGCAGCCATCAAAGGAGGGACAAAACCCAAAGGGACACTGAAGCTTTCTTT
TRBV5-4,TRBJ1-2,NA,NA,CARAQTREGNGYTF,TGTGCCAGGGCCCAGACCAGGGAAGGGAATGGCTACACCTTC
TRBV9,TRBJ2-2,NA,NA,CASSNLDGANTGELFF,TGTGCCAGCAGCAATTTGGACGGGGCGAACACCGGGGAGCTGTTTTTT
TRBV7-2,TRBJ1-1,TRBD1,NA,CASSQQQGATEAFF,TGTGCCAGCAGCCAGCAGCAGGGGGCCACTGAAGCTTTCTTT
TRBV6-5,TRBJ2-3,NA,NA,CASSREGLAVAQYF,TGTGCCAGCAGCCGAGAGGGCTTAGCGGTTGCGCAGTATTTT
TRBV30,TRBJ2-7,NA,NA,CAWSVVAAYEQYF,TGTGCCTGGAGTGTTGTAGCAGCCTACGAGCAGTACTTC
TRBV14,TRBJ2-3,NA,once,CASSQAGTRDTQYF,TGTGCCAGCAGCCAAGCTGGGACCCGGGATACGCAGTATTTT
TRBV19,TRBJ2-7,NA,NA,CASPYAGHPYEQYF,TGTGCCAGCCCCTACGCGGGACACCCCTACGAGCAGTACTTC
TRBV7-6,TRBJ2-1,NA,NA,CASSLVARPRSDNEQFF,TGTGCCAGCAGCTTAGTGGCCCGTCCGAGGTCGGACAATGAGCAGTTCTTC
TRBV10-3,TRBJ2-5,TRBD2,NA,CAIRERLAGERETQYF,TGTGCCATCAGGGAAAGACTAGCGGGGGAGCGAGAGACCCAGTACTTC
TRBV27,TRBJ1-2,TRBD1,NA,CASSFSKGASSGYTF,TGTGCCAGCAGTTTCTCTAAGGGGGCGTCTAGTGGCTACACCTTC
TRBV5-1,TRBJ2-5,TRBD2,NA,CASSLGTSVLETQYF,TGCGCCAGCAGCTTGGGGACTAGCGTATTGGAGACCCAGTACTTC
TRBV18,TRBJ2-3,TRBD1,NA,CASSPAALDRANTDTQYF,TGTGCCAGCTCCCCGGCGGCATTGGACAGGGCCAACACAGATACGCAGTATTTT